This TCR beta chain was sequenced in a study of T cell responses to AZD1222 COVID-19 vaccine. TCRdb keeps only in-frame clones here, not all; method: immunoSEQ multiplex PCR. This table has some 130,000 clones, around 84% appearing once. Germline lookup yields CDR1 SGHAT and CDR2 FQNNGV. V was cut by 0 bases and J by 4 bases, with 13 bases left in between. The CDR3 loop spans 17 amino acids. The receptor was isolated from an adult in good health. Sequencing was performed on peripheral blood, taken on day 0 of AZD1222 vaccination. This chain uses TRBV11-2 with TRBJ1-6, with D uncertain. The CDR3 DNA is TGTGCCAGCAGCTTAGATTACCGACAAGTTTATAATTCACCCCTCCACTTT. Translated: CASSLDYRQVYNSPLHF.